This paragraph covers one T cell receptor beta chain sequence. Its antigen is undetermined. The sample is drawn from a study of cytomegalovirus exposure and HLA in healthy donors. Study results and caveats: Presence/absence comparisons presumed near-even sequencing depth among donors.

Trimming took 5 bases from V and 1 from J, leaving 11 bases between them. This CDR3 contains 14 residues. The germline V gene has CDR1 SNHLY and CDR2 FYNNEI. PCR employed 60 Vbeta and 13 Jbeta primers. Sequenced by immunoSEQ multiplex PCR; TCRdb stores in-frame clones only, minus some. The table lists 150,000 to 200,000 clones, roughly 85% of them singletons. The specimen sequenced was PBMCs. The sequence was obtained from a woman between 50 and 59 years old in good health and CMV-seropositive. The V and J genes are TRBV2 and TRBJ2-5, with a tentative D call TRBD1 (5 bases). The CDR3 region is CASSLGHIQETQYF. DNA for the CDR3: TGTGCCAGCAGTCTCGGACATATCCAAGAGACCCAGTACTTC. Together with reference TRBV2 and TRBJ2-5, the CDR3 gives the full variable domain: EPEVTQTPSHQVTQMGQEVILRCVPISNHLYFYWYRQILGQKVEFLVSFYNNEISEKSEIFDDQFSVERPDGSNFTLKIRSTKLEDSAMYFCASSLGHIQETQYFGPGTRLLVL.